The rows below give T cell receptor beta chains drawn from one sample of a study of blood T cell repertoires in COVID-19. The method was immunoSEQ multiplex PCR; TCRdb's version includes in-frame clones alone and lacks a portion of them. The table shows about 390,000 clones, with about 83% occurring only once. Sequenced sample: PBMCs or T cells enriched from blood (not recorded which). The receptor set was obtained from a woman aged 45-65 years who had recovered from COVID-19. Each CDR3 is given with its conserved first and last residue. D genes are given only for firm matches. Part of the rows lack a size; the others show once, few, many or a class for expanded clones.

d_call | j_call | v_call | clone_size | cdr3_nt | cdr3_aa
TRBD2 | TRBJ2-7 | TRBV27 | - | TGTGCCAGCAGTTTATCCAGCGGGGGCTCCTACGAGCAGTACTTC | CASSLSSGGSYEQYF
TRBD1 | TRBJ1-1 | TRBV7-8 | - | TGTGCCAGCAGCGCATTGACAGGGGGCCCGGGTCGTGGAGCTTTCTTT | CASSALTGGPGRGAFF
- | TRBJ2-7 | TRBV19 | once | TGTGCCAGTAGTATTACCCACCAGGACAGCGGAACATACGAGCAGTACTTC | CASSITHQDSGTYEQYF
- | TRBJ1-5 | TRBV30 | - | TGTGCCTTAGCGCACAATAGCAATCAGCCCCAGCATTTT | CALAHNSNQPQHF
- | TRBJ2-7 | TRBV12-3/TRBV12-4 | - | TGTGCCAGCAGTTTAGGCCTAGAGCGGTACTTC | CASSLGLERYF
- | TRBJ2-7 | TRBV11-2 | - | TGTGCCAGCAGCATCAGGGGTGGGGAGCAGTACTTC | CASSIRGGEQYF
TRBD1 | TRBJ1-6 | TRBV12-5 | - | TGTGCTAGTGGTGGGGAGGGGACAGGGACTTTAATGGGACCCCTCCACTTT | CASGGEGTGTLMGPLHF
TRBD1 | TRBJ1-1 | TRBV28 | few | TGTGCCAGCAGTACCGGGACAGGGCGAACTGAAGCTTTCTTT | CASSTGTGRTEAFF
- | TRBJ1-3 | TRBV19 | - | TGTGCCAGTAGTCTCCGACAGCCTGGAAACACCATATATTTT | CASSLRQPGNTIYF
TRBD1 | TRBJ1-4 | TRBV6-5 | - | TGTGCCAGTTTCGGGACAGGCGGAGATGAAAAACTGTTTTTT | CASFGTGGDEKLFF
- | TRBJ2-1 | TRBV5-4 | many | TGTGCCAGCAGCTGGGGACTGAATGAGCAGTTCTTC | CASSWGLNEQFF
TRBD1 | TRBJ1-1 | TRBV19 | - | TGTGCCAGTAGTCCCCTGACAGGGAGGTTGACTGAAGCTTTCTTT | CASSPLTGRLTEAFF
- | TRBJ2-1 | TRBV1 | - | TGCACCAGCAGCCAACTCCTGGGGGGACTAGCGGAAGTGAGCTCCTACAATGAGCAGTTCTTC | CTSSQLLGGLAEVSSYNEQFF
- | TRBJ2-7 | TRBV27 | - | TGTGCCAGCAGTTTGGGCCCCTTGTATGAGCAGTACTTC | CASSLGPLYEQYF
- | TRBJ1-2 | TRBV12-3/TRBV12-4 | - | TGTGCCAGCAGGGGAGATAACTATGGCTACACCTTC | CASRGDNYGYTF
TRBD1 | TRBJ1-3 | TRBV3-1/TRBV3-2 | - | TGTGCCAGCAGCTTTTTACAGGGGGCCAAAACTGGAAACACCATATATTTT | CASSFLQGAKTGNTIYF
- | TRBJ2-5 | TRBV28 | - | TGTGCCAGCAGTTTGGAGGGATTCCAAGAGACCCAGTACTTC | CASSLEGFQETQYF
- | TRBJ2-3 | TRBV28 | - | TGTGCCAGCAGCAAAACAGATACGCAGTATTTT | CASSKTDTQYF
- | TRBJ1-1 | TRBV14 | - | TGTGCCAGCAGCCACGGACAGAGGAACACTGAAGCTTTCTTT | CASSHGQRNTEAFF
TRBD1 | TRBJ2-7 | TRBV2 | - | TGTGCCGTACAAGGGGGGACAGGGCCCTACGAGCAGTACTTC | CAVQGGTGPYEQYF
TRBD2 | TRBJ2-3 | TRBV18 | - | TGTGCCAGCTCCGGACCTGGGAGGGGACCGAGCACAGATACGCAGTATTTT | CASSGPGRGPSTDTQYF
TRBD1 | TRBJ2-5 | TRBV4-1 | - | TGCGCCAGCAGCCAAATCTGGGACAGGGGTGAGACCCAGTACTTC | CASSQIWDRGETQYF
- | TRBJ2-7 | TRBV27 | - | TGTGCCAGCAGCCATTCACAGTTAAGATTCTACGAGCAGTACTTC | CASSHSQLRFYEQYF
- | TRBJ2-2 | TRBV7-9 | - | TGTGCCAGCAGCTCTTCAGGCGGGGAGCTGTTTTTT | CASSSSGGELFF
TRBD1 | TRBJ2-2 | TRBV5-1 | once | TGCGCCAGCAGCTTCCGGGACAGCCTAATAAAGAACACCGGGGAGCTGTTTTTT | CASSFRDSLIKNTGELFF
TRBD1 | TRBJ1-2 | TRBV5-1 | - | TGCGCCAGCAGCTCGGTGACAGGGGTGATGTTTTATGGCTACACCTTC | CASSSVTGVMFYGYTF
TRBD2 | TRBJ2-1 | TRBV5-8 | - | TGTGCCAGCGAAAGTAGACTAGCGGGGAACTACAATGAGCAGTTCTTC | CASESRLAGNYNEQFF
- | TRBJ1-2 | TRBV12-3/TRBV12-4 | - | TGTGCCAGCAGTCCCCCGGGGAGGGGCTACACCTTC | CASSPPGRGYTF
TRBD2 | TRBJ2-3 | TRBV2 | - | TGTGCCAGCAGTGCCCAGCGGGGGAGGATCACAGATACGCAGTATTTT | CASSAQRGRITDTQYF
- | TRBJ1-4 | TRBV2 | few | TGTGCCAGCAGTCCTACGGGAGCAACTAATGAAAAACTGTTTTTT | CASSPTGATNEKLFF
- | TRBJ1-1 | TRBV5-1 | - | TGCGCCAGCAGCTTGGGTATTTCTAACACTGAAGCTTTCTTT | CASSLGISNTEAFF
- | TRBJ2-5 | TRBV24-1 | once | TGTGCCACCAGTGATTTAAGGGACTTCAGCTACTTC | CATSDLRDFSYF
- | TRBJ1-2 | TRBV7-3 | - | TGTGCCAGCAGCTCAGACCCTGCAGGCCCCTATGGCTACACCTTC | CASSSDPAGPYGYTF
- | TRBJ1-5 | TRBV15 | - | TGTGCCACCAGCAGTTCGGGACATCTTGTCAATCAGCCCCAGCATTTT | CATSSSGHLVNQPQHF
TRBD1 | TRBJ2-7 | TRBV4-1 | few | TGCGCCAGCAGCCAAGATGGGGGACAGTACGAGCAGTACTTC | CASSQDGGQYEQYF
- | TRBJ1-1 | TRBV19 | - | TGTGCCAGTACTTCATGGGGGGGGGCCCGGGACACTGAAGCTTTCTTT | CASTSWGGARDTEAFF
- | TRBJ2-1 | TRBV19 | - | TGTGCCAGTAGTATACTTTCTAACAATGAGCAGTTCTTC | CASSILSNNEQFF
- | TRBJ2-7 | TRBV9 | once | TGTGCCAGCAGCGCAACAGGGACGACCTACGAGCAGTACTTC | CASSATGTTYEQYF
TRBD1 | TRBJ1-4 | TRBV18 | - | TGTGCCAGCTCCCCGACAGGGAATGGTGAAAAACTGTTTTTT | CASSPTGNGEKLFF
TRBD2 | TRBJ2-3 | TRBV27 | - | TGTGCCAGCAGTCTACAACGCGGGGGAACCAGCACAGATACGCAGTATTTT | CASSLQRGGTSTDTQYF
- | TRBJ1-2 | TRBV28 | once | TGTGCCAGCAGTTTGGTATCGGGAGGCTACACCTTC | CASSLVSGGYTF
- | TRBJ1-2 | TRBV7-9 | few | TGTGCCAGCAGCTTAGATCCGGGGGGTCTTGGCTACACCTTC | CASSLDPGGLGYTF
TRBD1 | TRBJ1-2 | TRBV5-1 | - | TGCGCCAGCAGCCCGGAACAGGGGGCGCGGGCCGGCTACACCTTC | CASSPEQGARAGYTF
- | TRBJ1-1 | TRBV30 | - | TGTGCCTGGAGTGTACAAACAGTTCAAGAGAACACTGAAGCTTTCTTT | CAWSVQTVQENTEAFF
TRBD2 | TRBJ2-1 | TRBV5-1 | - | TGCGCCAGCAGCCTGACTAGCGGGGGGACGTACAATGAGCAGTTCTTC | CASSLTSGGTYNEQFF
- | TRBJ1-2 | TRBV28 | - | TGTGCCAGCACTCCCTCGGGGGGCTACGAAAATGGCTACACCTTC | CASTPSGGYENGYTF
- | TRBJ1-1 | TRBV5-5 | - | TGTGCCAGCACCCCGATTGGGGGGAAAACTGAAGCTTTCTTT | CASTPIGGKTEAFF
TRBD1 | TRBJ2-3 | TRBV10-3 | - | TGTGCCACCCTCCGGGACAGGACCACAGATACGCAGTATTTT | CATLRDRTTDTQYF